This T cell receptor beta chain originates from a study of Ad26.COV2.S vaccination and SARS-CoV-2 variants. Study at large: Intramuscular Ad26.COV2.S doses were given once or twice, 56 days apart.

Noted treatment: roughly 19 received Ad26.COV2.S at low or high dose, single or two shots; about 5 received placebo; per-sample allocation not given. On day 63 after the first injection, vaccine and placebo recipients gave samples. An adult of 18-55 years in Boston served as donor. Profiling relied on immunoSEQ multiplex PCR, and the TCRdb table lists in-frame clones only, not all of them. The table lists hundreds of thousands of clones, 88% of them singletons. The CDR3 consists of 15 residues. In germline, CDR1 is LGHDT, CDR2 YNNKEL (reference sequence). The V end lost 4 bases, the J end lost 7 bases, and 19 bases lay between the germline ends.

The sample here was peripheral blood, taken in a trial of Ad26.COV2.S vaccine versus placebo. This TCR was sampled from a person between 18 and 59 years old who received the Ad26.COV2.S COVID-19 vaccine or a placebo. This chain links TRBV3-1 (or the pseudogene TRBV3-2) with TRBJ1-2; D remains ambiguous. The CDR3: CASSLSGLGARGYTF. In DNA form, the CDR3 reads TGTGCCAGCAGCCTCTCGGGCCTAGGCGCGCGTGGCTACACCTTC.